The 25 T cell receptor beta chains in this list originate from one sample, sequenced in a study of chemoradiotherapy in HPV16-positive cancers. Data came from immunoSEQ multiplex PCR; TCRdb stores just in-frame clones and leaves some out. This sample yields under 15,000 clones, of which around 84% are seen a single time; approximately 6% belongs to the top ten. The sample was blood, taken from a patient who underwent chemoradiotherapy. The receptors derive from a human donor with HPV-associated anogenital cancer.

The V and J genes are TRBV18 and TRBJ1-1; no firm D call. With 6 bases removed from V and 1 base from J, the gap between germline ends came to 9 bases. The CDR3 is made up of 13 amino acids. Germline-derived CDR1 and CDR2 are KGHSH and LQKENI. The CDR3 bases are TGTGCCAGCTCTAGGTCGGCGAACACTGAAGCTTTCTTT. As protein: CASSRSANTEAFF.

CDR3 bases: TGCGCCAGCAGTGACGGGACAGGGGGCATTTTCTACAATGAGCAGTTCTTC. The encoded protein is CASSDGTGGIFYNEQFF. The rearrangement links TRBV10-1 to TRBJ2-1; 12 positions agree with TRBD1. The CDR3 is 17 amino acids. Germline lookup yields CDR1 WNHNN and CDR2 SYGVQD (reference sequence). The V and J ends lost 3 bases and 3 bases, in that order; junction bases with no gene match: 6.

DNA of the CDR3: TGTGCCAGCTCACCCGAGAAAACAGGGGCTGGAAACACCATATATTTT. It codes for CASSPEKTGAGNTIYF. The genes are TRBV18 and TRBJ1-3; TRBD1 matches 7 bases. From germline, CDR1 is KGHSH and CDR2 LQKENI. Trimming took 3 bases from V and 2 from J; bases not matched to a gene: 7. The CDR3 runs 16 residues.

This chain uses TRBV7-9 with TRBJ2-7; D is unresolved. This CDR3 region has 12 residues. Trimming shortened V by 3 bases and J by 4 bases, and 7 bases separated the two germline ends. Per the germline V gene, CDR1 is SEHNR and CDR2 is FQNEAQ (reference sequence). In DNA form, the CDR3 reads TGTGCCAGCAGCTTCAGTCCTTACGAGCAGTACTTC. Its protein product is CASSFSPYEQYF. The full variable domain, in which reference TRBV7-9 and TRBJ2-7 provide the parts outside the CDR3, is DTGVSQNPRHKITKRGQNVTFRCDPISEHNRLYWYRQTLGQGPEFLTYFQNEAQLEKSRLLSDRFSAERPKGSFSTLEIQRTEQGDSAMYLCASSFSPYEQYFGPGTRLTVT.

The gene calls are TRBV19 and TRBJ2-3, with TRBD2 identical over 14 bases. This CDR3 is 16 amino acids long. V was pared by 5 bases and J by 3 bases, with 4 bases of the junction left unmatched. Germline CDR1 LNHDA, CDR2 SQIVND (reference sequence). The DNA of the CDR3 is TGTGCCAGTAGTCAACGACTAGCGGGGGGGACAGATACGCAGTATTTT. Protein: CASSQRLAGGTDTQYF.

The chain joins TRBV6-1 to TRBJ1-2, with TRBD1 matching 7 bases. Germline CDR1 and CDR2: MNHNS and SASEGT. J was trimmed by 3 bases and V by 0 bases; bases with no gene match: 4. The CDR3 is 15 residues long. The CDR3 loop is CASSEALGGDYGYTF. In nucleotides, the CDR3 is TGTGCCAGCAGTGAAGCTCTAGGGGGCGACTATGGCTACACCTTC.

This clone was recorded once. This chain joins TRBV7-9 and TRBJ2-3; TRBD2 aligns across 12 bases. The CDR3 is made up of 16 amino acids. V shed 5 bases and J 1 base; nucleotides not matched to a gene: 4. Germline CDR1 SEHNR, CDR2 FQNEAQ (reference sequence). The CDR3 loop reads CASSPLAGGRTDTQYF. In DNA, the CDR3 is TGTGCCAGCAGCCCCCTAGCGGGGGGGCGCACAGATACGCAGTATTTT.

This clone was counted only a few times. The CDR3 protein is CASSPHNQPQHF. CDR3 nucleotides: TGTGCCAGCAGCCCACACAATCAGCCCCAGCATTTT. The chain combines TRBV7-8 with TRBJ1-5; no firm D call. Germline-derived CDR1 and CDR2 are SGHVS and FQNEAQ. The CDR3 has 12 amino acids. The V end lost 5 bases, the J end lost 3 bases, and 5 bases lay between the germline ends. Filled out from reference TRBV7-8 and TRBJ1-5, the complete variable domain reads GAGVSQSPRYKVAKRGQDVALRCDPISGHVSLFWYQQALGQGPEFLTYFQNEAQLDKSGLPSDRFFAERPEGSVSTLKIQRTQQEDSAVYLCASSPHNQPQHFGDGTRLSIL.

CDR3 nucleotide sequence: TGTGCCAGTAGTATAACCTGGAAACAAGAGACCCAGTACTTC. Protein product: CASSITWKQETQYF. The rearrangement links TRBV19 to TRBJ2-5, with D hard to call. The germline V gene has CDR1 LNHDA and CDR2 SQIVND (reference sequence). V was trimmed by 2 bases and J by 2 bases, leaving 9 bases between them. This CDR3 spans 14 amino acids. Supplemented by reference TRBV19 and TRBJ2-5, the full variable domain reads DGGITQSPKYLFRKEGQNVTLSCEQNLNHDAMYWYRQDPGQGLRLIYYSQIVNDFQKGDIAEGYSVSREKKESFPLTVTSAQKNPTAFYLCASSITWKQETQYFGPGTRLLVL.

CDR3 sequence reads: CASSLDITSPLHF. CDR3 DNA: TGTGCCAGCAGCTTAGATATTACTTCACCCCTCCACTTT. The chain employs TRBV11-3 and TRBJ1-6, with D uncertain. The CDR3 is 13 amino acids. The V end lost 0 bases, the J end lost 9 bases, and 6 bases lay between the germline ends. Germline V gene data show CDR1 as SGHNT and CDR2 as YENEEA.

The J gene is TRBJ1-2, the V gene TRBV6-1; 10 bases match TRBD1. The CDR3 consists of 14 residues. Germline CDR1 and CDR2: MNHNS and SASEGT. The trim removed 1 base at V and 7 bases at J, leaving 3 bases unmatched. This CDR3 reads CASSEGDRGRGYTF. The DNA of the CDR3 is TGTGCCAGCAGTGAAGGGGACAGGGGCCGTGGCTACACCTTC.

The chain combines TRBV28 with TRBJ2-7; TRBD2 matches at 10 bases. Germline V gives CDR1 MDHEN, CDR2 SYDVKM. This CDR3 has 15 residues. The J segment lost 1 base and the V segment lost 6 bases, leaving 6 bases of the junction unmatched. The DNA for the CDR3 is TGTGCCAGCAGAAGGACTAGCGGCCGATCCTACGAGCAGTACTTC. This codes for CASRRTSGRSYEQYF.

This clone was picked up one time. The chain has TRBV4-1 and TRBJ1-2, with a weak D call TRBD1 (5 bases). The CDR3 has 16 amino acids. Trimming pared 8 bases from V and 6 bases from J, leaving 25 bases between. The germline V gene encodes CDR1 MGHRA and CDR2 YSYEKL. CDR3 protein: CASFSGIGPGLDGYTF. The DNA of the CDR3 is TGCGCCAGCTTCTCAGGGATAGGACCAGGGCTAGATGGCTACACCTTC.

The table lists this clone with a count of one. The DNA of the CDR3 is TGCGCCAGCAGCTTGGGACTAGTTGGGTATGGGGAGCAGTACTTC. This gives the protein CASSLGLVGYGEQYF. This chain joins TRBV5-1 and TRBJ2-7, with D tentatively TRBD2 (6 bases). The germline V gene encodes CDR1 SGHRS and CDR2 YFSETQ. V gave up 0 bases and J gave up 7 bases, with 17 bases separating them. The length of the CDR3 is 15 residues.

The chain uses TRBV11-1 and TRBJ2-5; D is unresolved. The CDR3 runs 17 residues. CDR1 SGHAT and CDR2 FQDESV come from the germline V gene (reference sequence). Trimming pared 4 bases from V and 5 bases from J, leaving 23 bases between. CDR3 sequence (DNA): TGTGCCAGCAGCTCCATAGACACTCTCAAAAAGAGGGAGACCCAGTACTTC. This codes for CASSSIDTLKKRETQYF. Supplemented by reference TRBV11-1 and TRBJ2-5, the full variable domain reads EAEVAQSPRYKITEKSQAVAFWCDPISGHATLYWYRQILGQGPELLVQFQDESVVDDSQLPKDRFSAERLKGVDSTLKIQPAELGDSAMYLCASSSIDTLKKRETQYFGPGTRLLVL.

This rearrangement joins TRBV19 to TRBJ2-5, with a tentative D call TRBD1 (5 bases). Germline V gives CDR1 LNHDA, CDR2 SQIVND (reference sequence). The V gene lost 1 base and the J gene lost 0 bases, with 6 bases spanning the gap. The CDR3 loop spans 14 amino acids. CDR3 in DNA: TGTGCCAGTAGTATAGGGACACACCAAGAGACCCAGTACTTC. Its translation: CASSIGTHQETQYF.

V usage is TRBV19 and J usage is TRBJ2-1; D gene uncertain. CDR3 length: 12 amino acids. V was cut by 8 bases and J by 5 bases, with 10 bases left in between. Looked up from germline, CDR1 is LNHDA and CDR2 is SQIVND (reference sequence). CDR3 DNA sequence: TGTGCCAGTCGGACCTATAACAATGAGCAGTTCTTC. This gives the protein CASRTYNNEQFF.

The chain combines TRBV14 with TRBJ2-5, with D possibly called TRBD1 or TRBD2 (6 bases each). Per the germline V gene, CDR1 is SGHDN and CDR2 is FVKESK. V was clipped by 2 bases and J by 5 bases, with 18 bases between them. This CDR3 comprises 16 residues. CDR3 sequence (DNA): TGTGCCAGCAGCCAATTGCCGGGGGCCTATTTGGAGACCCAGTACTTC. Translated, it gives CASSQLPGAYLETQYF.

This clone was seen a single time. V and J are TRBV29-1 and TRBJ1-1; D is uncertain. Germline lookup yields CDR1 SQVTM and CDR2 ANQGSEA. The CDR3 totals 13 residues. Trimming took off 2 bases at V and 2 bases at J, with 9 bases between the two ends. CDR3 nucleotides: TGCAGCGTTGAACAACAGATTAACACTGAAGCTTTCTTT. Encoded protein: CSVEQQINTEAFF. Based on the CDR3 plus reference TRBV29-1 and TRBJ1-1, the full variable domain is SAVISQKPSRDICQRGTSLTIQCQVDSQVTMMFWYRQQPGQSLTLIATANQGSEATYESGFVIDKFPISRPNLTFSTLTVSNMSPEDSSIYLCSVEQQINTEAFFGQGTRLTVV.

This clone came up once. This chain links TRBV29-1 with TRBJ1-2; 9 bases are a match to TRBD1. With 0 bases clipped from V and 8 bases from J, the junction kept 16 bases outside the gene matches. Germline V gene lookup returns CDR1 SQVTM and CDR2 ANQGSEA. This CDR3 comprises 17 residues. This chain's CDR3 is CSVEEGQGLFQAGGYTF. CDR3 bases: TGCAGCGTTGAAGAGGGACAGGGTCTATTTCAAGCGGGAGGCTACACCTTC. The complete variable domain, with remaining parts taken from reference TRBV29-1 and TRBJ1-2, reads SAVISQKPSRDICQRGTSLTIQCQVDSQVTMMFWYRQQPGQSLTLIATANQGSEATYESGFVIDKFPISRPNLTFSTLTVSNMSPEDSSIYLCSVEEGQGLFQAGGYTFGSGTRLTVV.

The gene calls are TRBV12-5 and TRBJ2-3; 9 nucleotides agree with TRBD2. The CDR3 runs to 17 residues. The germline V gene encodes CDR1 LGHNT and CDR2 FRNRAP. V lost 1 base, J lost 3 bases, and 8 bases stayed unmatched. DNA for the CDR3: TGTGCTAGTGGTTTGGGCCTCGCGGGGGGGCTTACAGATACGCAGTATTTT. Its protein product is CASGLGLAGGLTDTQYF.

The V call is TRBV6-5, the J call TRBJ2-2, with D unclear. This CDR3 is 12 amino acids long. Germline V lookup: CDR1 MNHEY, CDR2 SVGAGI. The V and J ends lost 8 bases and 7 bases respectively, with 11 bases between them. This CDR3 is CASGGEIGELFF. CDR3 coding DNA: TGTGCCAGCGGCGGCGAAATCGGGGAGCTGTTTTTT.

The V and J genes are TRBV5-6 and TRBJ2-2; TRBD1 or TRBD2 may be the D gene (5 bases each). Germline CDR1 reads SGHDT; CDR2 reads YYEEEE. Trimming removed 0 bases at V and 0 bases at J, with 6 bases between. This CDR3 has 15 residues. In nucleotides, the CDR3 is TGTGCCAGCAGCTTGGGGGGGACGAACACCGGGGAGCTGTTTTTT. Its translation is CASSLGGTNTGELFF.

The chain couples TRBV5-8 to TRBJ2-5; TRBD2 agrees at 7 bases. CDR3 length: 17 amino acids. With V trimmed by 2 bases and J by 10 bases, 20 bases remained unmatched. Germline assignment: CDR1 SGHTS and CDR2 YDEGEE. In DNA, the CDR3 is TGTGCCAGCAGCTTACTGATGCCGGTGAGCGGGGATTCGGACCAGTACTTC. It codes for CASSLLMPVSGDSDQYF.

The chain couples TRBV6-6 to TRBJ1-4, with a weak D call TRBD1 (5 bases). This CDR3 is built from 16 residues. The V end was cut by 0 bases, the J end by 5 bases, with 13 bases between. CDR1 and CDR2 from the germline V gene are MNHNY and SVGAGI (reference sequence). CDR3 nucleotides: TGTGCCAGCAGTTACTCGGCGGGACGGAGAAATGAAAAACTGTTTTTT. The encoded protein is CASSYSAGRRNEKLFF.